This T cell receptor (beta chain) was captured by sequencing in a study of shared clonotypes between healthy human individuals. Findings and limits, study-wide: Read depth was anticipated to influence clonotype sharing among donors. Sequencing of the sorted subsets was shown by rarefaction to be incomplete despite large depth.

As to this clone: Its antigen remains unidentified.

Germline-derived CDR1 and CDR2 are SGDLS and YYNGEE. Germline trimming cut 0 bases from V and 7 bases from J; bases unmatched to any gene: 4. The CDR3 runs to 14 residues. Using around 180 ng DNA, roughly 33,000 T cell genomes, the sorted-subset replicate PCRs were run. The repertoire was sequenced with immunoSEQ multiplex PCR; TCRdb's copy has only in-frame clones and lacks some. The table lists fewer than 850,000 clones, about three quarters of them singletons. Donors comprised healthy HIV-negative adults lacking recent acute infections or vaccinations. The sequencing sample was made of memory CD4+ T cells sorted from blood. Described subset: CD45RA-negative fraction. This sequence was found in a woman in her 30s in good health. The chain combines TRBV9 with TRBJ1-2, with 9 bases aligning to TRBD1. This CDR3 reads CASSVEQGAFGYTF. CDR3 DNA sequence: TGTGCCAGCAGCGTAGAACAGGGGGCATTTGGCTACACCTTC.